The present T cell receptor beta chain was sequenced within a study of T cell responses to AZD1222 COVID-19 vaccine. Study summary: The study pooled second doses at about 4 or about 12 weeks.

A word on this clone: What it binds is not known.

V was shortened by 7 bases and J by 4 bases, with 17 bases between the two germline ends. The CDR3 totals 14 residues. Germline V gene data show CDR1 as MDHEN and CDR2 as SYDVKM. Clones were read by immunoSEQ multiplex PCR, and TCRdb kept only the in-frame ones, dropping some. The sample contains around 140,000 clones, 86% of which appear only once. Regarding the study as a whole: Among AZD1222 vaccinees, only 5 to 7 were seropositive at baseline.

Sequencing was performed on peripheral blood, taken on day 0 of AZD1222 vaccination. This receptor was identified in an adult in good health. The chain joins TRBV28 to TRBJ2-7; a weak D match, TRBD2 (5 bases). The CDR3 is CASIDGSRAYEQYF. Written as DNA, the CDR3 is TGTGCCAGCATTGACGGATCGAGGGCTTACGAGCAGTACTTC.